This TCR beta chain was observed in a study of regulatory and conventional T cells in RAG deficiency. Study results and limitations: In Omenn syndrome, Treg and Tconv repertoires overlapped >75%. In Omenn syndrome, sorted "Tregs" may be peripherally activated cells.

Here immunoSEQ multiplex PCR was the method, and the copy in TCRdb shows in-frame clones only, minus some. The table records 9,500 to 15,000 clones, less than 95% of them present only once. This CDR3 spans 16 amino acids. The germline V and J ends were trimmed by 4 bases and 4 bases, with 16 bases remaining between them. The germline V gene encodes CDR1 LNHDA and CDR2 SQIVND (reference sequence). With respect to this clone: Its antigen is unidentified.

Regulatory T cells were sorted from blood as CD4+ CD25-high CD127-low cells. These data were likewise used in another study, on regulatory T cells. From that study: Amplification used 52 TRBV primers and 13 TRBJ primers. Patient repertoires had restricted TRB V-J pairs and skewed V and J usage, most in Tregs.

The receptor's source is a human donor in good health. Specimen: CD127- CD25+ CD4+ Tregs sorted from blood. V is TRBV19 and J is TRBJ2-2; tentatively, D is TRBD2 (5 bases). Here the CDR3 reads CASSKRPGVGTGELFF. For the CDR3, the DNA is TGTGCCAGTAGTAAACGCCCCGGGGTGGGCACCGGGGAGCTGTTTTTT.